The text below deals with one TCR beta chain. This record belongs to a study of shared clonotypes between healthy human individuals. As for the study in general: Three plates were used per donor for CD4 naive, three for CD4 memory, two for CD8 naive and one for CD8 memory.

The V end was cut by 1 base, the J end by 7 bases, with 30 bases between. In germline, CDR1 is PRHDT, CDR2 FYEKMQ (reference sequence). The CDR3 is 20 residues long. TCRdb's table, derived via immunoSEQ multiplex PCR, lists solely in-frame clones and lacks some. The sample lists about 600,000 clones, almost 97% occurring once. Sequencing was performed on naive CD4+ T cells sorted from blood. Subset: CD45RA+ positively selected. This clonotype originated in a woman in her twenties or thirties in good health. This rearrangement joins TRBV13 to TRBJ2-3; D may match TRBD1 or TRBD2 (5 bases each). The DNA for the CDR3 is TGTGCCAGCAGCTTAGTATCCCCGAACCGGGGCGCGGGCGTTTTATATACGCAGTATTTT. As protein: CASSLVSPNRGAGVLYTQYF. The full variable domain, completed using reference TRBV13 and TRBJ2-3, is AAGVIQSPRHLIKEKRETATLKCYPIPRHDTVYWYQQGPGQDPQFLISFYEKMQSDKGSIPDRFSAQQFSDYHSELNMSSLELGDSALYFCASSLVSPNRGAGVLYTQYFGPGTRLTVL.